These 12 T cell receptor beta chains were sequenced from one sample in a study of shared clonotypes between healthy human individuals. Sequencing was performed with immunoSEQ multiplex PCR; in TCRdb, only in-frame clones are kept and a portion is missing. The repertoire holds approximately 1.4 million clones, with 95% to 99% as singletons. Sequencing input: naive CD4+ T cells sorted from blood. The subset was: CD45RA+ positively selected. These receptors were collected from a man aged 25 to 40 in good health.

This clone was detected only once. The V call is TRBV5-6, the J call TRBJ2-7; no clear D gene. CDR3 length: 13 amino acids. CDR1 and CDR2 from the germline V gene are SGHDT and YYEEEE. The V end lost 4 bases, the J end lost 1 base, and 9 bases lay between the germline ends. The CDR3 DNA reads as TGTGCCAGCAGCGTGGACGATTCCTACGAGCAGTACTTC. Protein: CASSVDDSYEQYF.

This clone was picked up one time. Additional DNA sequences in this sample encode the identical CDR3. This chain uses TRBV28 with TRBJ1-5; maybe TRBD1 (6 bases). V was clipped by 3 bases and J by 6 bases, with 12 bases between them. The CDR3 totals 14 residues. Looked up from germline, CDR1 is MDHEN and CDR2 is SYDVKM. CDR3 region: CASSFRGGGQPQHF. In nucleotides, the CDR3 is TGTGCCAGCAGTTTTAGGGGAGGGGGTCAGCCCCAGCATTTT. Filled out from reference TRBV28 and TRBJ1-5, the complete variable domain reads DVKVTQSSRYLVKRTGEKVFLECVQDMDHENMFWYRQDPGLGLRLIYFSYDVKMKEKGDIPEGYSVSREKKERFSLILESASTNQTSMYLCASSFRGGGQPQHFGDGTRLSIL.

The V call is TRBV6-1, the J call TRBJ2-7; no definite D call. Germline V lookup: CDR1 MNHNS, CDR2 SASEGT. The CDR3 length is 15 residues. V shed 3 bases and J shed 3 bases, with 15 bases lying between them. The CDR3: CASSDYLPENYEQYF. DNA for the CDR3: TGTGCCAGCAGTGATTATTTGCCCGAGAACTACGAGCAGTACTTC.

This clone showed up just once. The CDR3 reads CSVEWGDSLVYGYTF. The CDR3 nucleotides are TGCAGCGTTGAGTGGGGTGACAGTCTGGTGTATGGCTACACCTTC. V gene TRBV29-1 combines with J gene TRBJ1-2; a weak D match, TRBD1 (5 bases). Trimming removed 3 bases from V and 5 bases from J, with 19 bases in between. Germline V lookup: CDR1 SQVTM, CDR2 ANQGSEA. The CDR3 is 15 residues long.

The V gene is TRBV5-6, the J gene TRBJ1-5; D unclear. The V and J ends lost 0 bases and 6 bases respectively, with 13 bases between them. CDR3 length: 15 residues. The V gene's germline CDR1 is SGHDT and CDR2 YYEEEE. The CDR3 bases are TGTGCCAGCAGCTTGGGACCCCAACTTTTTCAGCCCCAGCATTTT. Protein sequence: CASSLGPQLFQPQHF.

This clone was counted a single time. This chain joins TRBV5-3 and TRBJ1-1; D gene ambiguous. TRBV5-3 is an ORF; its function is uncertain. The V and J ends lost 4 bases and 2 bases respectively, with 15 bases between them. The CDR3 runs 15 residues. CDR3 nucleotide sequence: TGTGCCAGAAGCAGTCACGGGGAAGGAAACACTGAAGCTTTCTTT. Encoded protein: CARSSHGEGNTEAFF.

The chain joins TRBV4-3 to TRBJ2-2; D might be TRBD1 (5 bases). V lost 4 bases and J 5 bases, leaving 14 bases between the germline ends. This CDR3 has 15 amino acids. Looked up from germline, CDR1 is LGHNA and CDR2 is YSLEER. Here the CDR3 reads CASSLLQAGTGELFF. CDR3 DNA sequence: TGCGCCAGCAGCCTCCTTCAAGCAGGGACCGGGGAGCTGTTTTTT.

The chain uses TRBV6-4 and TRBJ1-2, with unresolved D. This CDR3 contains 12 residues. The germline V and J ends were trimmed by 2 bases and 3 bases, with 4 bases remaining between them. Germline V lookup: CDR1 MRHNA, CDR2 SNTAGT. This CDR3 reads CASSDGHYGYTF. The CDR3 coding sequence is TGTGCCAGCAGTGACGGCCACTATGGCTACACCTTC.

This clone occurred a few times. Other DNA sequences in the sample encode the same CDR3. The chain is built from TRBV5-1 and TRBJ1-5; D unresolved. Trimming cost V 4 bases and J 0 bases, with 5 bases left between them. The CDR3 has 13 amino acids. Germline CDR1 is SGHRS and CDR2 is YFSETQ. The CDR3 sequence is CASSVDSNQPQHF. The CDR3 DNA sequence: TGCGCCAGCAGCGTAGATAGCAATCAGCCCCAGCATTTT.

In DNA, the CDR3 is TGTGCCAGCAGCTTGGGACTAGCAGGAGGGGGGGCCCCAGATACGCAGTATTTT. Protein product: CASSLGLAGGGAPDTQYF. The gene calls are TRBV5-4 and TRBJ2-3, with D maybe TRBD2 (7 bases). This CDR3 region has 18 residues. In germline, CDR1 is SGHNT, CDR2 YYREEE (reference sequence). V was cut by 0 bases and J by 4 bases, with 21 bases left in between. Complete variable domain (other parts from reference TRBV5-4 and TRBJ2-3): ETGVTQSPTHLIKTRGQQVTLRCSSQSGHNTVSWYQQALGQGPQFIFQYYREEENGRGNFPPRFSGLQFPNYSSELNVNALELDDSALYLCASSLGLAGGGAPDTQYFGPGTRLTVL.

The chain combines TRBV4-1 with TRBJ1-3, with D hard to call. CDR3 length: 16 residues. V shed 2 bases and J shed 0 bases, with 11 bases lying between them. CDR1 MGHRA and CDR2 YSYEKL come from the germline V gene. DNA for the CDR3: TGCGCCAGCAGCCAACCTTCCGGCAGCTCTGGAAACACCATATATTTT. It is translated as CASSQPSGSSGNTIYF.

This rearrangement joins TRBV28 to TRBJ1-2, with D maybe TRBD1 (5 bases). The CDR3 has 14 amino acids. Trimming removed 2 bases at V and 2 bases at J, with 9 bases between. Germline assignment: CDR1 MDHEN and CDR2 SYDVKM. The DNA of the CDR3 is TGTGCCAGCAGTTTACAGGGAAACAACTATGGCTACACCTTC. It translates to CASSLQGNNYGYTF.